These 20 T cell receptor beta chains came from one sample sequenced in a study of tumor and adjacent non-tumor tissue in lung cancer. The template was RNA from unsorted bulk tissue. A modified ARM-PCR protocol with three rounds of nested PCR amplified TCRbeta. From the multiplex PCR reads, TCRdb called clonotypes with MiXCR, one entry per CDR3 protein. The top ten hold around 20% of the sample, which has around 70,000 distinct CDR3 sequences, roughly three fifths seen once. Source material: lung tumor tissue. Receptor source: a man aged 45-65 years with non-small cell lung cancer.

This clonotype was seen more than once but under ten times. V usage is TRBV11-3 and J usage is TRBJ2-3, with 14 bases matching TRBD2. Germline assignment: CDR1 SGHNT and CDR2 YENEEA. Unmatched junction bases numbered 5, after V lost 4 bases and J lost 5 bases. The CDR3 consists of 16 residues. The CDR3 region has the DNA TGTGCCAGCAGCTCCAAGGGACTAGCGGGAGAAGATACGCAGTATTTT. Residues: CASSSKGLAGEDTQYF.

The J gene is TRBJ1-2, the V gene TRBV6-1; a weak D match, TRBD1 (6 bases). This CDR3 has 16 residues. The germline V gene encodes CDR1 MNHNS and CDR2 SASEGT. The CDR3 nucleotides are TGTGGCAGTAGTGAAAACCTCCTGACAGGCGGGAGTGGCTACACCTTC. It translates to CGSSENLLTGGSGYTF.

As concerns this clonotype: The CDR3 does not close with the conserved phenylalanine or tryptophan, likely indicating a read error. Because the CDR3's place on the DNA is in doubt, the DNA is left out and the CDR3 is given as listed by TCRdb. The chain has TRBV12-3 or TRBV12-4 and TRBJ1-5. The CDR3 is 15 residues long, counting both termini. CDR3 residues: CASSLDPNYNQPQHS.

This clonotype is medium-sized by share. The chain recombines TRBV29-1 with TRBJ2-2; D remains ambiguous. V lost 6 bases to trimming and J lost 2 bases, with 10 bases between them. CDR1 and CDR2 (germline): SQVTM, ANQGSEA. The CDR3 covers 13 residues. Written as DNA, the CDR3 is TGCAGCGTACGGACGGGTAACACCGGGGAGCTGTTTTTT. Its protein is CSVRTGNTGELFF.

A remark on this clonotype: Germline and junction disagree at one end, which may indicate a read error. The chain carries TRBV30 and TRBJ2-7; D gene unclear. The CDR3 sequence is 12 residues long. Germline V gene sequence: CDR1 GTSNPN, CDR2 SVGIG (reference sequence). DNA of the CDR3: TGTGCCTGGAGTGGTCAGCTCTACGAGCACTATTTC. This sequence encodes CAWSGQLYEHYF.

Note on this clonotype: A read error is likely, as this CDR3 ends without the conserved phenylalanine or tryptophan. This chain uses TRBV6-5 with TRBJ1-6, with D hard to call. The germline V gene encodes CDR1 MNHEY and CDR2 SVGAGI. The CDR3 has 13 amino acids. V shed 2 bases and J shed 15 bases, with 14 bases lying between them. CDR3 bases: TGTGCCAGCAGTTACACCAAGGACCTACACCTCCACCTT. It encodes CASSYTKDLHLHL.

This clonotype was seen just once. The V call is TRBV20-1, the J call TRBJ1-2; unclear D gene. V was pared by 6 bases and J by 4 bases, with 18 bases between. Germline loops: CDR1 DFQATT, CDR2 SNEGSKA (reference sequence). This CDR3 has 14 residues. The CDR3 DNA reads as TGCAGTGCCCTTTCCGTGACGGAAGGCTATGGCTACACCTTC. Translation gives CSALSVTEGYGYTF.

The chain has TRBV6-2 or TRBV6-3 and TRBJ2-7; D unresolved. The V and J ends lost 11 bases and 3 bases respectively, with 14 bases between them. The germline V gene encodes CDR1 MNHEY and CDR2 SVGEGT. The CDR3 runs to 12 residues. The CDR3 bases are TGTGCCTGCACCCAAACACACTACGAGCAGTACTTC. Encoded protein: CACTQTHYEQYF.

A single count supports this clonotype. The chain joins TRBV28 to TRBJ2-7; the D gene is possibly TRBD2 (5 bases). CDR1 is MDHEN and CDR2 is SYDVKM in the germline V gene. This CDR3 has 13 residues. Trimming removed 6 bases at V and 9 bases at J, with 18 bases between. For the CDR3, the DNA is TGTGCCAGCAGGGGTGGAGTCAGTAGCGCGCAGTACTTC. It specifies CASRGGVSSAQYF. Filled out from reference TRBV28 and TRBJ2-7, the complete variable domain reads DVKVTQSSRYLVKRTGEKVFLECVQDMDHENMFWYRQDPGLGLRLIYFSYDVKMKEKGDIPEGYSVSREKKERFSLILESASTNQTSMYLCASRGGVSSAQYFGPGTRLTVT.

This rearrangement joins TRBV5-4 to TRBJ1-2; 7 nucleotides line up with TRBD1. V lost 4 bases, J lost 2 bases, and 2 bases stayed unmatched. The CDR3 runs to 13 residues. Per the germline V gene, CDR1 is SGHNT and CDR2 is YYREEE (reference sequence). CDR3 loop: CASSLDRNYGYTF. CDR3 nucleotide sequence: TGTGCCAGCAGCCTGGACAGGAACTATGGCTACACCTTC.

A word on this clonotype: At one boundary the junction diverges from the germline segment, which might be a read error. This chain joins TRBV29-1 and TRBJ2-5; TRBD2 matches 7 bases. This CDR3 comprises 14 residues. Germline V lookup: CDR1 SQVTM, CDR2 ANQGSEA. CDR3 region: CRVELAKYQETQYF. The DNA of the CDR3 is TGCCGCGTTGAACTAGCGAAGTACCAAGAGACCCAGTACTTC.

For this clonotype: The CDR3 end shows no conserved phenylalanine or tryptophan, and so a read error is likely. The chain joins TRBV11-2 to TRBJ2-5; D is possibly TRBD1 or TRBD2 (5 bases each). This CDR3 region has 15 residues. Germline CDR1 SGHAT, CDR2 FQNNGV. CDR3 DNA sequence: TGTGCTAGCAGCTCCCACGGGGACGGCCAAGAGACCCAGTACTTA. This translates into CASSSHGDGQETQYL.

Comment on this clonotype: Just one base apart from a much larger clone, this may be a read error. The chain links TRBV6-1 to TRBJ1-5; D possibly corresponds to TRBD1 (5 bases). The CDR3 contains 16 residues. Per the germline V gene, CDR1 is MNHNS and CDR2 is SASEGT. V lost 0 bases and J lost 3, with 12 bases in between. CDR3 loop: CASSEAVGVNNQPQHF. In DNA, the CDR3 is TGTGCCAGCAGTGAAGCCGTAGGGGTGAACAATCAGCCCCAGCATTTT.

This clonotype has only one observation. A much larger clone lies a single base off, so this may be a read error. This CDR3 reads CASSEPSGRTYEQYF. The CDR3 DNA sequence: TGTGCCAGCAGTGAACCGAGCGGGCGAACCTACGAGCAGTACTTC. J is TRBJ2-7 and V is TRBV6-1; perhaps TRBD2 as D (6 bases). There are 15 residues in the CDR3. Germline loops: CDR1 MNHNS, CDR2 SASEGT. Trimming cost V 2 bases and J 2 bases, with 13 bases left between them.

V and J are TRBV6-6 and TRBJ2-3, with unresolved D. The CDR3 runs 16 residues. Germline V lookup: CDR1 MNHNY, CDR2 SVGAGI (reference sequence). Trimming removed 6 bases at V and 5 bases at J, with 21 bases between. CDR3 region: CASRSPQRLWGDTQYF. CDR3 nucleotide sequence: TGTGCCAGCAGGTCCCCCCAGCGACTCTGGGGAGATACGCAGTATTTT.

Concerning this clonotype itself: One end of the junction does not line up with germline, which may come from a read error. The CDR3 region has the DNA TGTGCCAGCAGCTTAGATCCCAGCGGGGGGATTGAGCAGATCTTC. Translating gives CASSLDPSGGIEQIF. This chain uses TRBV11-2 with TRBJ2-1; TRBD2 aligns across 9 bases. Germline CDR1 is SGHAT and CDR2 is FQNNGV. This CDR3 has 15 amino acids.

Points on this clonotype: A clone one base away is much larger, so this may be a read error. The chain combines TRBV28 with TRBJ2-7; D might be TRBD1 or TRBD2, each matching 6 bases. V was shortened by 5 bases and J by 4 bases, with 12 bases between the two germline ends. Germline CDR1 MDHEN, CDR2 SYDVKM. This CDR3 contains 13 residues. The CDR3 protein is CASSSQGRYEQYF. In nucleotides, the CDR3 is TGTGCCAGCAGTAGCCAGGGGAGGTACGAGCAGTACTTC.

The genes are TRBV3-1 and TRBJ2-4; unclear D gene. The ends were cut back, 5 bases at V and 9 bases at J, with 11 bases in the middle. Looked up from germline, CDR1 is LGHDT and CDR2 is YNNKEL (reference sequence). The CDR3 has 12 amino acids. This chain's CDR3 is CASSDNVGIQYF. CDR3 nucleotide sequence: TGTGCCAGCAGCGACAACGTGGGCATTCAGTACTTC.

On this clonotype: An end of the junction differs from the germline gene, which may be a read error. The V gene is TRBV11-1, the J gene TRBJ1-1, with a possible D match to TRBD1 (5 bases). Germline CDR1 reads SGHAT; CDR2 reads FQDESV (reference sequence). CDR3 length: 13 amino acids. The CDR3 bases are TGTGCCACAGCCAGGGCCGAGAATACTGAAGCTATCTTT. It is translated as CATARAENTEAIF.

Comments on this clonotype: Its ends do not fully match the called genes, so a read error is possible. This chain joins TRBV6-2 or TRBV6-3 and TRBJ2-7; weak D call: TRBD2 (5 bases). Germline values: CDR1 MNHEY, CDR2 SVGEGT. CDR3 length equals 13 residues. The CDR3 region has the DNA TGTCCCAGCAGTTACGGAGGTCCCTACGAGCAGTACTTC. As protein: CPSSYGGPYEQYF.